This T cell receptor (beta chain) appears in the sequencing data of a study of cytomegalovirus exposure and HLA in healthy donors. With regard to this clone: As yet, its antigen is unknown.

PCR amplification relied on 60 Vbeta primers (plus 13 Jbeta primers). Clones were sequenced by immunoSEQ multiplex PCR, and TCRdb holds only the in-frame ones, with some missing. The repertoire shows 140,000 to 150,000 clones; the top ten hold approximately 1%. The CDR3 sequence is 16 residues long. Germline CDR1 is SGDLS and CDR2 is YYNGEE. Trimming stripped 0 bases from V and 7 bases from J, with 14 bases between. Study-level points and caveats: The listing of 160 or so TCR beta chains classed them as cytomegalovirus-associated. Later work found most CMV-associated TCR beta chains apparently HLA-restricted. Diagnosis of cytomegalovirus status made by the classifier reportedly showed high specificity and sensitivity.

The chain combines TRBV9 with TRBJ1-6, with D unresolved. This sequence was found in a male donor in good health and CMV-seronegative. The specimen sequenced was PBMCs. The CDR3 DNA is TGTGCCAGCAGCGTAGATGCGGGCAGCTGGAATTCACCCCTCCACTTT. This sequence encodes CASSVDAGSWNSPLHF.